A selection of T cell receptor beta chains follows, all from one sample in a study of regulatory T cells in long-lasting Graves disease. TCRdb re-analysed the multiplex PCR reads in MiXCR, keeping a single row per CDR3 protein. This sample has over 450,000 distinct CDR3 sequences, with about a fifth found just once. The sample in question was peripheral blood mononuclear cells (PBMCs), obtained when the disease was refractory, from a patient treated with antithyroid drugs. The receptors originated from a female donor with Graves disease. CDR3s include the opening cysteine and the closing phenylalanine or tryptophan. D genes are given only for firm matches. The listing skips clone size in some rows; elsewhere it reads once, few, many or a size class.

j_call v_call clone_size d_call cdr3_nt cdr3_aa
TRBJ1-3 TRBV7-9 NA NA TGTGCCAGCAGGACCAGAATGTCCGGAAACACCATATATTTT CASRTRMSGNTIYF
TRBJ2-7 TRBV28 NA NA TGTGCCAGCAGTGCCCCCCTCGAGCAGTACTTC CASSAPLEQYF
TRBJ2-7 TRBV5-1 few TRBD1 TGCGCCAGCAGCTTGGAGGGACAGGGCCACGAGCAGTACTTC CASSLEGQGHEQYF
TRBJ1-1 TRBV2 NA TRBD1 TGTGCCAGCAGTGACGCGGGCAGGGGGGGCACTGAAGCTTTCTTT CASSDAGRGGTEAFF
TRBJ1-2 TRBV6-1 many NA TGTGCCAGCAGTGAGCGGCAGGAAGGGGGGGGCTACACCTTC CASSERQEGGGYTF
TRBJ1-2 TRBV6-1 NA NA TGTGCCAGCAATGAGATACCTTCCTGGGGCTACACCTTC CASNEIPSWGYTF
TRBJ1-1 TRBV6-5 many TRBD1 TGTGCCAGCAGCTACGACAGGGTATCGCACAACACTGAAGCTTTCTTT CASSYDRVSHNTEAFF
TRBJ2-6 TRBV13 NA NA TGTGCCAGCAGCCAGCCCCAAAGCTCTGGGGCCAACGTCCTGACTTTC CASSQPQSSGANVLTF
TRBJ2-5 TRBV27 few TRBD1 TGTGCCAGCAGACCGATAGACAGGGGGTTAGAGACCCAGTACTTC CASRPIDRGLETQYF
TRBJ1-5 TRBV9 many TRBD1 TGTGCCAGCAGCGTATCCCCATCGGGACAGGGAGGACAGCCCCAGCATTTT CASSVSPSGQGGQPQHF
TRBJ1-6 TRBV10-3 many TRBD1 TGTGCCATCAGGGGGACAGGAACAAATTCACCCCTCCACTTT CAIRGTGTNSPLHF
TRBJ1-1 TRBV29-1 NA NA TGCAGCGTTGTGAATGTGGGGATCGGCAAATCGAACACTGAAGCTTTCTTT CSVVNVGIGKSNTEAFF
TRBJ2-3 TRBV28 NA NA TGTGCCAGCAGTAGTAGGCGGGGATGGGATACGCAGTATTTT CASSSRRGWDTQYF
TRBJ1-5 TRBV12-3/TRBV12-4 many NA TGTGCCAGCAGTTTACAGGGTCTTAAAAGCAATCAGCCCCAGCATTTT CASSLQGLKSNQPQHF
TRBJ2-3 TRBV6-1 NA NA TGTGCCAGCAGTGTACAGCAACCCCAAAACACAGATACGCAGTATTTT CASSVQQPQNTDTQYF
TRBJ2-7 TRBV6-2/TRBV6-3 many TRBD2 TGTGCCAGCAGTTACTCTGGAGCGGGGGCAACTACCTACGAGCAGTACTTC CASSYSGAGATTYEQYF
TRBJ1-5 TRBV6-1 many TRBD1 TGTGCCAGCAGCGGTTACGACAGGGGTAGCAATCAGCCCCAGCATTTT CASSGYDRGSNQPQHF